This T cell receptor (beta chain) was captured by sequencing in a study of shared clonotypes between healthy human individuals. Positively selected for CCR7, the CD45RO-negative cells used as naive CD8 cells excluded terminally differentiated effector memory CD45RA+ cells. Profiled with immunoSEQ multiplex PCR; TCRdb holds only in-frame clones, not every one. The table records millions of clones, less than 95% of them present only once. The sequence derives from a man between 18 and 35 years old in good health. The sample was naive CD8+ T cells sorted from blood.

CDR3 in DNA: TGTGCCACCAGCAGAGCGGGGGGGCGCGGAACCGGGGAGCTGTTTTTT. Amino acid sequence: CATSRAGGRGTGELFF. The chain links TRBV15 to TRBJ2-2; 8 positions match TRBD2. CDR1 is LNHNV and CDR2 is YYDKDF in the germline V gene (reference sequence). Trimming at V came to 1 base and at J to 5 bases, leaving 6 bases not matched to a gene. The CDR3 is made up of 16 amino acids. Together with reference TRBV15 and TRBJ2-2, the CDR3 gives the full variable domain: DAMVIQNPRYQVTQFGKPVTLSCSQTLNHNVMYWYQQKSSQAPKLLFHYYDKDFNNEADTPDNFQSRRPNTSFCFLDIRSPGLGDTAMYLCATSRAGGRGTGELFFGEGSRLTVL.